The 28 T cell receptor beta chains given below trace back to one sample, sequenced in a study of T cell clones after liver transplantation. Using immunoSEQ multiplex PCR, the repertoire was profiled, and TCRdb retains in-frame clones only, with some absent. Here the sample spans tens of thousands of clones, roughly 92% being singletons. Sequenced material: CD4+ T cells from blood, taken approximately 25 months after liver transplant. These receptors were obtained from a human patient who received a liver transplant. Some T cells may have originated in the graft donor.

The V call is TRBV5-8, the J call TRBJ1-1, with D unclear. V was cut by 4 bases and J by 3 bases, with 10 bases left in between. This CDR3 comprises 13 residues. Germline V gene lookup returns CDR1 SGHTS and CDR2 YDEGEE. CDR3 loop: CASSVWGDTEAFF. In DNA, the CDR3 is TGTGCCAGCAGCGTCTGGGGTGACACTGAAGCTTTCTTT.

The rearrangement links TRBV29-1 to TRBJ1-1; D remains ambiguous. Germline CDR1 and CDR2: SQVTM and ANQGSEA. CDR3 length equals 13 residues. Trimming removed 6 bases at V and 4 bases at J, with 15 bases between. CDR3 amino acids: CSVGIGVGTEAFF. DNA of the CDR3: TGCAGCGTCGGAATAGGCGTTGGCACTGAAGCTTTCTTT.

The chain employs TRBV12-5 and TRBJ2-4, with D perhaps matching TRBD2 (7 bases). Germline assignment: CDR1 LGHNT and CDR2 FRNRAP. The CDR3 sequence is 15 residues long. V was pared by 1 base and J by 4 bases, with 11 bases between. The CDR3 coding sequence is TGTGCTAGTGGTTTGGGGGAGGGGACAAAAAACATTCAGTACTTC. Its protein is CASGLGEGTKNIQYF.

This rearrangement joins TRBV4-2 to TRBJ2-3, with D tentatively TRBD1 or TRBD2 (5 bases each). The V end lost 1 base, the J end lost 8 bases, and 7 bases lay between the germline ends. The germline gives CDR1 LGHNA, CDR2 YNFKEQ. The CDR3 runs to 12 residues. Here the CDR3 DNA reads TGTGCCAGCAGCCAAGTTGGGGGTACGCAGTATTTT. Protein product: CASSQVGGTQYF.

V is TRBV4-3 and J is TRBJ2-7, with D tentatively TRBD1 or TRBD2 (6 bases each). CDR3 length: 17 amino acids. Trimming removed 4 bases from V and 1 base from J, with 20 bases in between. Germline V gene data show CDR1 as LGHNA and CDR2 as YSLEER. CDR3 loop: CASSRMAGGTPSYEQYF. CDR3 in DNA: TGCGCCAGCAGCCGGATGGCGGGCGGGACACCTTCCTACGAGCAGTACTTC.

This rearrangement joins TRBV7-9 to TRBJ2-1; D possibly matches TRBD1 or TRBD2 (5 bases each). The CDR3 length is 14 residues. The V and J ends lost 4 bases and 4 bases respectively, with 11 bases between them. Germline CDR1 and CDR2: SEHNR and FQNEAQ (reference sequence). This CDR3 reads CASSYRDGYNEQFF. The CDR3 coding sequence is TGTGCCAGCAGCTACCGGGACGGTTACAATGAGCAGTTCTTC.

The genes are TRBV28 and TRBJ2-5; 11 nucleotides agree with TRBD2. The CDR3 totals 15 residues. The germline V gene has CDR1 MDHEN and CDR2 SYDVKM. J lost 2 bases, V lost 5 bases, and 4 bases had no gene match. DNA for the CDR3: TGTGCCAGCAGTAAACTAGCGGGAGATCAAGAGACCCAGTACTTC. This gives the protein CASSKLAGDQETQYF.

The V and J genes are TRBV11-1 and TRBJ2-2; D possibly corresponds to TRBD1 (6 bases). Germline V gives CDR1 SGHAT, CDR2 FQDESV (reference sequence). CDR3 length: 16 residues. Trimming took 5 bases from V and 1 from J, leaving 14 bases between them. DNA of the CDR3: TGTGCCAGCAGCACCGGGACACTAGAGAACACCGGGGAGCTGTTTTTT. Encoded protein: CASSTGTLENTGELFF. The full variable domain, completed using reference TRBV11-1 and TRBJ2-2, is EAEVAQSPRYKITEKSQAVAFWCDPISGHATLYWYRQILGQGPELLVQFQDESVVDDSQLPKDRFSAERLKGVDSTLKIQPAELGDSAMYLCASSTGTLENTGELFFGEGSRLTVL.

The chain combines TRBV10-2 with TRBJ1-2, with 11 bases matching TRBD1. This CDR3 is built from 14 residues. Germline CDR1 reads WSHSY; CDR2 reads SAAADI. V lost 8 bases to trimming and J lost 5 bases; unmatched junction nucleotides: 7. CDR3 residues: CASARGQGVYGYTF. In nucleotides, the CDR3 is TGCGCCAGCGCCCGGGGACAGGGGGTTTATGGCTACACCTTC.

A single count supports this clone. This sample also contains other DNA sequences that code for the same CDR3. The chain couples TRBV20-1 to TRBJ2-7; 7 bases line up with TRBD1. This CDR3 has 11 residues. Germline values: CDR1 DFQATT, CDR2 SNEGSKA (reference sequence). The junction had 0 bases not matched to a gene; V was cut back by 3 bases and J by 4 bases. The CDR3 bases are TGCAGTGCTAGGACAGGGTACGAGCAGTACTTC. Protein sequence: CSARTGYEQYF.

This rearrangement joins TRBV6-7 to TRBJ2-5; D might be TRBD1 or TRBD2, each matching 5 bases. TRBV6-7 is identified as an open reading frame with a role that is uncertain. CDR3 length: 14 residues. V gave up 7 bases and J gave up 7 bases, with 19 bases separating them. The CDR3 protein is CASTTGTARGTQYF. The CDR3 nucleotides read TGTGCCAGCACTACTGGGACGGCAAGGGGGACCCAGTACTTC.

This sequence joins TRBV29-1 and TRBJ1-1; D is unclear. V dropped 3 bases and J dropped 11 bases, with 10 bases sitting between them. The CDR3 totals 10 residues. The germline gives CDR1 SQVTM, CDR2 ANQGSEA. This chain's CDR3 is CSVEGPLAFF. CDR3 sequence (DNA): TGCAGCGTTGAGGGCCCGTTGGCTTTCTTT.

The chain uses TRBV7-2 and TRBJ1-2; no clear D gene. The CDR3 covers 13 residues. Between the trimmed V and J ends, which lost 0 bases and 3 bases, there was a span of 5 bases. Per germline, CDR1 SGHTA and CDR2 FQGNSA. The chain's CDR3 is CASSLALDYGYTF. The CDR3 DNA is TGTGCCAGCAGCTTAGCTCTGGACTATGGCTACACCTTC.

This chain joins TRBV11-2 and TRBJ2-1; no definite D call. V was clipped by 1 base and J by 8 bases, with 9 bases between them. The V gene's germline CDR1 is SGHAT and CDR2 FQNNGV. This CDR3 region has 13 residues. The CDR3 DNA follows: TGTGCCAGCAGCTTAGTGGGAAGGGATGAGCAGTTCTTC. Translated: CASSLVGRDEQFF.

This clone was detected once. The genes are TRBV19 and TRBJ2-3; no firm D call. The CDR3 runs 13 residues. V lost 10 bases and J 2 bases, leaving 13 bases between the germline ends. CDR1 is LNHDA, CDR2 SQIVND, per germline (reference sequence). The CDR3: CATSWRFTDTQYF. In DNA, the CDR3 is TGTGCCACCAGTTGGCGATTCACAGATACGCAGTATTTT. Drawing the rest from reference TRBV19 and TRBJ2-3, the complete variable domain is DGGITQSPKYLFRKEGQNVTLSCEQNLNHDAMYWYRQDPGQGLRLIYYSQIVNDFQKGDIAEGYSVSREKKESFPLTVTSAQKNPTAFYLCATSWRFTDTQYFGPGTRLTVL.

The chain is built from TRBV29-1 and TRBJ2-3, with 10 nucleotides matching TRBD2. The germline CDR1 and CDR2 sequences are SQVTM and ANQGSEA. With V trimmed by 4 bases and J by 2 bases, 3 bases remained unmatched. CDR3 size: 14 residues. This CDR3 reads CSVAGLADTDTQYF. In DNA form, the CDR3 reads TGCAGCGTTGCCGGACTAGCGGACACAGATACGCAGTATTTT.

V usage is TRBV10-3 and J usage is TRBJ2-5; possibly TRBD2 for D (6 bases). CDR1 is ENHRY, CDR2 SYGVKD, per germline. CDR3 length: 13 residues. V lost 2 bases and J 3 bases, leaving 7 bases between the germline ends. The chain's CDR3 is CAISEGGEETQYF. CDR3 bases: TGTGCCATCAGTGAGGGAGGGGAAGAGACCCAGTACTTC.

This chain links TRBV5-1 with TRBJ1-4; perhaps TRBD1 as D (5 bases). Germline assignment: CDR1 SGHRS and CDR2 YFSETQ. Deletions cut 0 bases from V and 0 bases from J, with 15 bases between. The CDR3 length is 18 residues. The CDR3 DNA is TGCGCCAGCAGCTTGGGTCGGGCAGGGTCTGCAACTAATGAAAAACTGTTTTTT. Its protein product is CASSLGRAGSATNEKLFF.

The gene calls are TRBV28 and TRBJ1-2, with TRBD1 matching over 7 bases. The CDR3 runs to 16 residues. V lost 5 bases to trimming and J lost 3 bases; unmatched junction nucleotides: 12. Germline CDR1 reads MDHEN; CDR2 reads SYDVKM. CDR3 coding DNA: TGTGCCAGCAGTATCCCAATTCGACAGGGCGACTATGGCTACACCTTC. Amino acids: CASSIPIRQGDYGYTF.

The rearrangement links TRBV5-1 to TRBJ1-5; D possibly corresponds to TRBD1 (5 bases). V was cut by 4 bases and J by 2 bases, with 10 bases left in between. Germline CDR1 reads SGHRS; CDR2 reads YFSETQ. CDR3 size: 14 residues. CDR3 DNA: TGCGCCAGCAGCACGGGGGAAGGCAATCAGCCCCAGCATTTT. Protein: CASSTGEGNQPQHF.

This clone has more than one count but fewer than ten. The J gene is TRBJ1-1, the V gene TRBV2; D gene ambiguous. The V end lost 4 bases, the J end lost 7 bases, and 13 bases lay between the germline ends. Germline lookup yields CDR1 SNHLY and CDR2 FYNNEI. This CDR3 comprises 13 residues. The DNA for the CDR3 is TGTGCCAGCAGTGGTGAGGCCTCTAGTGAAGCTTTCTTT. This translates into CASSGEASSEAFF.

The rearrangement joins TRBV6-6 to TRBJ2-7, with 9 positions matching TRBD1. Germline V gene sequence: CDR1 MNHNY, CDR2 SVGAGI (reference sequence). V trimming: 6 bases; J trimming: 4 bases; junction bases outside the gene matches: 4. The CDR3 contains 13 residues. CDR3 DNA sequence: TGTGCCAGCAGCGACAGGGGGGCGTACGAGCAGTACTTC. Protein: CASSDRGAYEQYF.

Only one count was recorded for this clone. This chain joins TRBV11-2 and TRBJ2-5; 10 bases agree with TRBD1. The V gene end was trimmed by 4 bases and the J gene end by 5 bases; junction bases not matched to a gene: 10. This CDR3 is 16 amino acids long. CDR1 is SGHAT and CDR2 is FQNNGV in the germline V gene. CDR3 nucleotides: TGTGCCAGCAGCTCAAGCTCCGGGACAGGGGAGGAGACCCAGTACTTC. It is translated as CASSSSSGTGEETQYF.

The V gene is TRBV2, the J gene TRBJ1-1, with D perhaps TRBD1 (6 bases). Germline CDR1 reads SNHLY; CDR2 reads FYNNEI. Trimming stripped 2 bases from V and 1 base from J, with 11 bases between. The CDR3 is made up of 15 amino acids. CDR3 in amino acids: CASSESRGGNTEAFF. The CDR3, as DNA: TGTGCCAGCAGTGAAAGCAGGGGAGGGAACACTGAAGCTTTCTTT.

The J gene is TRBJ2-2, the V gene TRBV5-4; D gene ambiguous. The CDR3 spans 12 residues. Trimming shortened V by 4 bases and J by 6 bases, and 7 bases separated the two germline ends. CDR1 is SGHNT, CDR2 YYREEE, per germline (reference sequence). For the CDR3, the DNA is TGTGCCAGCAGCAAAGTCTCCGGGGAGCTGTTTTTT. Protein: CASSKVSGELFF. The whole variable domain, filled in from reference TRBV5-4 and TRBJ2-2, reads ETGVTQSPTHLIKTRGQQVTLRCSSQSGHNTVSWYQQALGQGPQFIFQYYREEENGRGNFPPRFSGLQFPNYSSELNVNALELDDSALYLCASSKVSGELFFGEGSRLTVL.

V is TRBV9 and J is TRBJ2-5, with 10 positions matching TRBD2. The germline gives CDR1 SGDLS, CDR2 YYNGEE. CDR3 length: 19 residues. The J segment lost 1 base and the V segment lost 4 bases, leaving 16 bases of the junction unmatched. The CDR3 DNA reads TGTGCCAGCAGCCCCAGGCTCGGACTAGCGGTCGGCCTCCAAGAGACCCAGTACTTC. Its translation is CASSPRLGLAVGLQETQYF.

CDR3 loop: CASSRTSSSAQYF. DNA for the CDR3: TGTGCCAGTAGTAGGACTAGCAGTTCCGCGCAGTACTTC. V and J are TRBV19 and TRBJ2-7, with 8 bases matching TRBD2. CDR3 length: 13 residues. V gave up 4 bases and J gave up 9 bases; unmatched junction bases: 8. Germline-derived CDR1 and CDR2 are LNHDA and SQIVND (reference sequence). Full variable domain (missing parts from reference TRBV19 and TRBJ2-7): DGGITQSPKYLFRKEGQNVTLSCEQNLNHDAMYWYRQDPGQGLRLIYYSQIVNDFQKGDIAEGYSVSREKKESFPLTVTSAQKNPTAFYLCASSRTSSSAQYFGPGTRLTVT.

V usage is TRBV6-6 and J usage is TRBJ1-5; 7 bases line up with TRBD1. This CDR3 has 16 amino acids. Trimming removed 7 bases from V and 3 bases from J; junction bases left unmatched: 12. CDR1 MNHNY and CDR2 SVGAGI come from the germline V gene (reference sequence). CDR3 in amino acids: CASTPREGAFNQPQHF. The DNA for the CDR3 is TGTGCCAGCACCCCCCGAGAGGGGGCCTTCAATCAGCCCCAGCATTTT.